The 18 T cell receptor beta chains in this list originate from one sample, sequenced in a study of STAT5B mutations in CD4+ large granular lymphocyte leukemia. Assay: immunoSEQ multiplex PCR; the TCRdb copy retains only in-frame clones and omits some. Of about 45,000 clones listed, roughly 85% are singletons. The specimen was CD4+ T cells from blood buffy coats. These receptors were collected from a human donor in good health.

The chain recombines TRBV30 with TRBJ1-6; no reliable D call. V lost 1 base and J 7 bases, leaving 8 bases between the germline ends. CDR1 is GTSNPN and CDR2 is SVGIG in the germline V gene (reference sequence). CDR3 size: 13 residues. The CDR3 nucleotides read TGTGCCTGGAGTGGAACAGTCAATTCACCCCTCCACTTT. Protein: CAWSGTVNSPLHF. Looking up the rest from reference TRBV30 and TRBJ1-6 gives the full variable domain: SQTIHQWPATLVQPVGSPLSLECTVEGTSNPNLYWYRQAAGRGLQLLFYSVGIGQISSEVPQNLSASRPQDRQFILSSKKLLLSDSGFYLCAWSGTVNSPLHFGNGTRLTVT.

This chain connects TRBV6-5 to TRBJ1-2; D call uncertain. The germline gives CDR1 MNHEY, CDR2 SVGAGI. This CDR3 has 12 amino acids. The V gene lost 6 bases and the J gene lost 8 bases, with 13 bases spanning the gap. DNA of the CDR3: TGTGCCAGCAGGACACCTCCAAGAGGCTACACCTTC. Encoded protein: CASRTPPRGYTF.

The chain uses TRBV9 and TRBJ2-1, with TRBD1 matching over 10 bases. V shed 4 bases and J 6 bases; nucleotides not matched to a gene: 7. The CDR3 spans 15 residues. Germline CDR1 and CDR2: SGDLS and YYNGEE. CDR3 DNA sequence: TGTGCCAGCAGCCGGGGGGGACAGGGGAGCAATGAGCAGTTCTTC. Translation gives CASSRGGQGSNEQFF.

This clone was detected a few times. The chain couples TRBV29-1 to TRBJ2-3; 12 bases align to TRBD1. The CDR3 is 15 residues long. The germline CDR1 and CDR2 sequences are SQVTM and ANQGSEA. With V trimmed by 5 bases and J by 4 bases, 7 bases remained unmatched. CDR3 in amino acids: CSVLSGTGGADTQYF. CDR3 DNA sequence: TGCAGCGTTCTCTCCGGGACAGGGGGCGCAGATACGCAGTATTTT.

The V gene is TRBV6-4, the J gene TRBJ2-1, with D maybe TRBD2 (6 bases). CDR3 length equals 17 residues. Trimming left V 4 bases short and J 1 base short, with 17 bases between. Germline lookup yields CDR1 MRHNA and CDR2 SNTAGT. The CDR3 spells CASSVEEGVSSYNEQFF. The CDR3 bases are TGTGCCAGCAGTGTGGAGGAGGGAGTGAGTTCCTACAATGAGCAGTTCTTC.

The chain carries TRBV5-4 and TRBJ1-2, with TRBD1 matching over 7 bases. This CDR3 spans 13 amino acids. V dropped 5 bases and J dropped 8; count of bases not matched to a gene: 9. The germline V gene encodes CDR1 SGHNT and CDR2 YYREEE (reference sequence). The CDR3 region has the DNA TGTGCCAGCAGTACTCTACAGGGGCGGGGCTACACCTTC. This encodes CASSTLQGRGYTF. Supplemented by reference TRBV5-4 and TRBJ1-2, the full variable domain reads ETGVTQSPTHLIKTRGQQVTLRCSSQSGHNTVSWYQQALGQGPQFIFQYYREEENGRGNFPPRFSGLQFPNYSSELNVNALELDDSALYLCASSTLQGRGYTFGSGTRLTVV.

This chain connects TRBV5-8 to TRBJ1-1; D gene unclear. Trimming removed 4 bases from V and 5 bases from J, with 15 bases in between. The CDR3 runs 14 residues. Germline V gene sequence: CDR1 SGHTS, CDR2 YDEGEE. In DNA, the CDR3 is TGTGCCAGCAGCCCCGTCCCGACGGGAACTGAAGCTTTCTTT. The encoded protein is CASSPVPTGTEAFF.

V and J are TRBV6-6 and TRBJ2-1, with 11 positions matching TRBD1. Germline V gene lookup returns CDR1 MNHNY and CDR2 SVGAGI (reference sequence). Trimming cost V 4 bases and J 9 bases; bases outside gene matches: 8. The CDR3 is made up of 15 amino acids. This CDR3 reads CASSSTRDRGSEQFF. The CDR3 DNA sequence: TGTGCCAGCAGTTCCACCCGGGACAGGGGGAGTGAGCAGTTCTTC.

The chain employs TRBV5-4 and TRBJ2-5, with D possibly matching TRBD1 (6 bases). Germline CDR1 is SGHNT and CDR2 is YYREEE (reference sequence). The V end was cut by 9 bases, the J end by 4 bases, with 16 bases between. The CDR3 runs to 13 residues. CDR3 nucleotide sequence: TGTGCCATTTCGACAGGACCCCGAGAGACCCAGTACTTC. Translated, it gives CAISTGPRETQYF. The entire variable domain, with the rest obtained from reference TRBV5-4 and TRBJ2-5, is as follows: ETGVTQSPTHLIKTRGQQVTLRCSSQSGHNTVSWYQQALGQGPQFIFQYYREEENGRGNFPPRFSGLQFPNYSSELNVNALELDDSALYLCAISTGPRETQYFGPGTRLLVL.

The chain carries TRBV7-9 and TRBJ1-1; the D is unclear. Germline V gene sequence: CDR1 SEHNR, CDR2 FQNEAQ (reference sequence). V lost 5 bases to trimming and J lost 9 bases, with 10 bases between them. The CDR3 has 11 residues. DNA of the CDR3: TGTGCCAGCAGCATCCGGGAAAAAGCTTTCTTT. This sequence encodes CASSIREKAFF.

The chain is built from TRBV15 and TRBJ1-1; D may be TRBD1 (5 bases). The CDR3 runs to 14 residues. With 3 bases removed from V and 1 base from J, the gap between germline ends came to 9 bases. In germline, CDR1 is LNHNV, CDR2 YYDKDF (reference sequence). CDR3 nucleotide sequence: TGTGCCACCAGCAGGGGACCTGAGAACACTGAAGCTTTCTTT. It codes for CATSRGPENTEAFF.

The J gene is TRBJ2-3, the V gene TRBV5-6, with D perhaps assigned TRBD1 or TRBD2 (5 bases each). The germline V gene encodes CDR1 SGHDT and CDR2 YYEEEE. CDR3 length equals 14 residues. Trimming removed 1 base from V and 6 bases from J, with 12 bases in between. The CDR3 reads CASSLWGSWDTQYF. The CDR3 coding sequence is TGTGCCAGCAGCTTGTGGGGGAGTTGGGATACGCAGTATTTT.

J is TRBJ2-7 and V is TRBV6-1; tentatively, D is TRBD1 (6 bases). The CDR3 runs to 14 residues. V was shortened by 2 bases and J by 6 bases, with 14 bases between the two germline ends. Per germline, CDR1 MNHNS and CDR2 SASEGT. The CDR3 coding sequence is TGTGCCAGCAGTGAAAGGGGTAGGGGGTCCGAGCAGTACTTC. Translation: CASSERGRGSEQYF.

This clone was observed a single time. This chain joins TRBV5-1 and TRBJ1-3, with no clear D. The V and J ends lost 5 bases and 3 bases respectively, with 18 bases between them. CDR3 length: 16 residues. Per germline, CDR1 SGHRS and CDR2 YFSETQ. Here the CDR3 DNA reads TGCGCCAGCAGTCGGGCCCTTCCAGGAGGTGGAAACACCATATATTTT. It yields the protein CASSRALPGGGNTIYF.

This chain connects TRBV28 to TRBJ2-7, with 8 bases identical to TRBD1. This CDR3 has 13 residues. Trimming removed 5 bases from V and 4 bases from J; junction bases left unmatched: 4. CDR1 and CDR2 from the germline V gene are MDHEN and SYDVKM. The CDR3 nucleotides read TGTGCCAGCAGTCGAGACAGGGGATACGAGCAGTACTTC. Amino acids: CASSRDRGYEQYF.

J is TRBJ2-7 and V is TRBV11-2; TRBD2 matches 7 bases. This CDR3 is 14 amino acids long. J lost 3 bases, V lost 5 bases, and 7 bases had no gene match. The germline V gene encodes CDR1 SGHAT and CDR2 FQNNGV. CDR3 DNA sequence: TGTGCCAGCAGCGCCGGGTGGGGGGGCTACGAGCAGTACTTC. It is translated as CASSAGWGGYEQYF.

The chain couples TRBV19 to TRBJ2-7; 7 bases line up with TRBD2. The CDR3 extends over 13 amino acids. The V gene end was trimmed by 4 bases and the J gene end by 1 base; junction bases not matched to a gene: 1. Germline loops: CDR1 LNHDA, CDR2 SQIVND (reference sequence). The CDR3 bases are TGTGCCAGTAGTAGGACTAGTTCCTACGAGCAGTACTTC. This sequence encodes CASSRTSSYEQYF. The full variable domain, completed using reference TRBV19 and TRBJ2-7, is DGGITQSPKYLFRKEGQNVTLSCEQNLNHDAMYWYRQDPGQGLRLIYYSQIVNDFQKGDIAEGYSVSREKKESFPLTVTSAQKNPTAFYLCASSRTSSYEQYFGPGTRLTVT.

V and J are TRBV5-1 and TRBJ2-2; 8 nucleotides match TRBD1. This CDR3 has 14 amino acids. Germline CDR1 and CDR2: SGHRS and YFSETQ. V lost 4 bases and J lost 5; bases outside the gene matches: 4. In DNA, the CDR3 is TGCGCCAGCAGCACGGGACAGGTGACCGGGGAGCTGTTTTTT. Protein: CASSTGQVTGELFF.